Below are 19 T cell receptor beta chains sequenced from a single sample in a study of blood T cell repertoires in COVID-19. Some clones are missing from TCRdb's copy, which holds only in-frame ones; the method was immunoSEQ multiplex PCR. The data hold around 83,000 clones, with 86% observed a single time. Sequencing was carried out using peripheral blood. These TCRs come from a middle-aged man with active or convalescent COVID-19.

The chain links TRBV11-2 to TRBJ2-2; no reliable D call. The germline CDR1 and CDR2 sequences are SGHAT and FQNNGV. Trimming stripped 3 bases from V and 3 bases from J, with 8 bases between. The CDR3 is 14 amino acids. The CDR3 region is CASSFGRYTGELFF. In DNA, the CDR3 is TGTGCCAGCAGCTTTGGCAGATACACCGGGGAGCTGTTTTTT.

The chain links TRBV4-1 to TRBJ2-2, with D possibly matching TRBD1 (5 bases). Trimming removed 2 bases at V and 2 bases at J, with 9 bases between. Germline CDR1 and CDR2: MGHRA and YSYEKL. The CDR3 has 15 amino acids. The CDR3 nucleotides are TGCGCCAGCAGCCAATTAGGGGCTAACACCGGGGAGCTGTTTTTT. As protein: CASSQLGANTGELFF.

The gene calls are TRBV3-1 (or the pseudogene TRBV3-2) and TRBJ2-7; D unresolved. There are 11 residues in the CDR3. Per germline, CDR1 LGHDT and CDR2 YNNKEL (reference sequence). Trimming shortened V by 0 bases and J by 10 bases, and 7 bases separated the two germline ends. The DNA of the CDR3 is TGTGCCAGCAGCCAAGAGTCGGTTCAGTACTTC. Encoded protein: CASSQESVQYF.

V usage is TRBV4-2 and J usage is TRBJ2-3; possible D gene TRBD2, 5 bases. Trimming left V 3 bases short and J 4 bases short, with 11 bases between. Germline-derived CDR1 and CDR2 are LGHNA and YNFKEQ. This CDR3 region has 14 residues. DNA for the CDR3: TGTGCCAGCAGCCAGGAACTAGTAGCAGATACGCAGTATTTT. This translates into CASSQELVADTQYF.

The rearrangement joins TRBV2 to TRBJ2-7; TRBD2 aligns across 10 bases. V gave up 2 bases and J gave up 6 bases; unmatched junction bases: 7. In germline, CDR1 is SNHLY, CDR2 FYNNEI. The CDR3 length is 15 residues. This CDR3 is CASSEQRGGRSEQYF. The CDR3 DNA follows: TGTGCCAGCAGTGAACAGCGGGGGGGACGCTCCGAGCAGTACTTC.

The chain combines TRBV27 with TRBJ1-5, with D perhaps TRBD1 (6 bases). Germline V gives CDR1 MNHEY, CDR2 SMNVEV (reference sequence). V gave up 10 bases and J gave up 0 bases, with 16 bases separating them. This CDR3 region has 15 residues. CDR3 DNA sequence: TGTGCCACCTCGGACAGAGCTTATAGCAATCAGCCCCAGCATTTT. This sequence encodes CATSDRAYSNQPQHF.

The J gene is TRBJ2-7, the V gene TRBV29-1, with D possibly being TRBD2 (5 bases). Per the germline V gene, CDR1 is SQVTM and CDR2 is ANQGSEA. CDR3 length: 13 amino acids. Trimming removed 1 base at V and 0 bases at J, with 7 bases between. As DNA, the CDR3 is TGCAGCGTTGAAGTCGGGATCTCCTACGAGCAGTACTTC. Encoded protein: CSVEVGISYEQYF.

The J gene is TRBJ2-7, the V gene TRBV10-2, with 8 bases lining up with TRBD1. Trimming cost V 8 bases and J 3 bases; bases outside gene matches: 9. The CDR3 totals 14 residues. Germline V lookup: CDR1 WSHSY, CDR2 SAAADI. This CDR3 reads CASGKKDRGYEQYF. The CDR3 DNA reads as TGCGCCAGCGGAAAGAAAGACAGGGGCTACGAGCAGTACTTC.

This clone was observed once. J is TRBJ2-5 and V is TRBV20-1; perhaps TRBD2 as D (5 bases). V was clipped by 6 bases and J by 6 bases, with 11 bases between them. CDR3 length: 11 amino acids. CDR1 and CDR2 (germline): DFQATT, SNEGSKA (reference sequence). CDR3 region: CSASASKTQYF. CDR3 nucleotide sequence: TGCAGTGCCAGCGCTAGCAAGACCCAGTACTTC.

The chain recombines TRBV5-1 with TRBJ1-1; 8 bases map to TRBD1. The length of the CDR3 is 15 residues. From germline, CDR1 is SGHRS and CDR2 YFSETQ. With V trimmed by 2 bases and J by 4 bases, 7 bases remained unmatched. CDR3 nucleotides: TGCGCCAGCAGCTTCGACAGGGGTGGCGGCACTGAAGCTTTCTTT. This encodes CASSFDRGGGTEAFF.

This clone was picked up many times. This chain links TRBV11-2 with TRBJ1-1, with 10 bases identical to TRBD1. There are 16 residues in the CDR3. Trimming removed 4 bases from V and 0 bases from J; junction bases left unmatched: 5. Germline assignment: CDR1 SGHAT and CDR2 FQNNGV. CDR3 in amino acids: CASSSDRGTLNTEAFF. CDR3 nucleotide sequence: TGTGCCAGCAGCTCGGACAGGGGGACCTTGAACACTGAAGCTTTCTTT. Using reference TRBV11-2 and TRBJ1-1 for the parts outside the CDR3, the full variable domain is EAGVAQSPRYKIIEKRQSVAFWCNPISGHATLYWYQQILGQGPKLLIQFQNNGVVDDSQLPKDRFSAERLKGVDSTLKIQPAKLEDSAVYLCASSSDRGTLNTEAFFGQGTRLTVV.

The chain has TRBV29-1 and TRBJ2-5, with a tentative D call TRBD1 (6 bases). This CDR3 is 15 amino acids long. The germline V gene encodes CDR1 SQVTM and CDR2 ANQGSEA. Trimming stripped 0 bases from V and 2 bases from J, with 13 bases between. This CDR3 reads CSVEEPGDWQETQYF. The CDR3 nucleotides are TGCAGCGTTGAAGAACCAGGGGATTGGCAAGAGACCCAGTACTTC.

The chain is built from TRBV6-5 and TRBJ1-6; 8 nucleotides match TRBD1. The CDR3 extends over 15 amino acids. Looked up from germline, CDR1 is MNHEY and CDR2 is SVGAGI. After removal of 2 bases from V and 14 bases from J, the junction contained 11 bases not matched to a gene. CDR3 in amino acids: CASSYPGTGDRALHF. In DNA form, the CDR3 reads TGTGCCAGCAGTTACCCAGGGACAGGCGATCGGGCCCTCCACTTT.

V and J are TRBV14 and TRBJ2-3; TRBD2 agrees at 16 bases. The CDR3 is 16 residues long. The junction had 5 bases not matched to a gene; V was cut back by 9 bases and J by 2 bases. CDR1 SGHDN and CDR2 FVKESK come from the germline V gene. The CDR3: CASSGTSGRATDTQYF. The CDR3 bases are TGTGCCAGTTCCGGGACTAGCGGGAGGGCCACAGATACGCAGTATTTT.

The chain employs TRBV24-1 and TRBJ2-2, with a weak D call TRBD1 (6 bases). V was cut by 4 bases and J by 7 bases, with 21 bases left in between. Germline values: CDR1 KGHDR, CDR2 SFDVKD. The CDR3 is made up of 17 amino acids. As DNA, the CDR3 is TGTGCCACCAGTGAAACAGGGTCCGCAACCAAACTCGGGGAGCTGTTTTTT. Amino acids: CATSETGSATKLGELFF.

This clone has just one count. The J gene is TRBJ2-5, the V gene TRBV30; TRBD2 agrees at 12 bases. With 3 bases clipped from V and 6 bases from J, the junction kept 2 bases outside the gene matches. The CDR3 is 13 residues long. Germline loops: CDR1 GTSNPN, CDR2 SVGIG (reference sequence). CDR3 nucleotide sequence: TGTGCCTGGAGACTAGCGGGGGGTAAGACCCAGTACTTC. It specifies CAWRLAGGKTQYF.

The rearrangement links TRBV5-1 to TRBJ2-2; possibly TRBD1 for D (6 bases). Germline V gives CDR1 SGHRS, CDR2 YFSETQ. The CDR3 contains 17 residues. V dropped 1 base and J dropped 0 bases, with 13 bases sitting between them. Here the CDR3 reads CASSLSGDHTNTGELFF. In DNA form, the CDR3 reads TGCGCCAGCAGCTTGTCAGGGGACCACACGAACACCGGGGAGCTGTTTTTT.

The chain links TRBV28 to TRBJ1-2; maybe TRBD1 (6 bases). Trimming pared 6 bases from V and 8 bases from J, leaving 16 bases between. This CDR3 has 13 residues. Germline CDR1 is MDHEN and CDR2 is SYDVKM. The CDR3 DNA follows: TGTGCCAGCAGATCCGGGACAATCCGGGGCTACACCTTC. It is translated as CASRSGTIRGYTF.

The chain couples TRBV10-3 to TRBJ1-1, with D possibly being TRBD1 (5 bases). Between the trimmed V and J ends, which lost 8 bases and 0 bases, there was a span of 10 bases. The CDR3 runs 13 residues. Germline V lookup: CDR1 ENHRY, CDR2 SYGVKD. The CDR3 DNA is TGTGCCATCCAGGGATACATGAACACTGAAGCTTTCTTT. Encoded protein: CAIQGYMNTEAFF.